Listed here are 28 T cell receptor beta chains from one sample, sequenced in a study of post-analysis software for immune sequencing data (dated by TCRdb to the mid-2010s). Library preparation was by PCR. This sample was sequenced with an Illumina HiSeq 2500. To reduce PCR and sequencing biases, unique molecular identifiers were incorporated into the TCR beta cDNA libraries. TCRdb reprocessing: public reads trimmed at Q25 with fastp, clones called with MiXCR, in-frame beta chains kept. Every distinct CDR3 protein forms one entry, paired with its most common genes and DNA. Counted in this sample were about 680,000 distinct CDR3 sequences; 59% of them appeared once. Roughly 12% of the sample rests with the top ten. No antigens are known for them. Points the paper makes about the study in general: Four to six TRBV segments, including TRBV5-6, TRBV5-1 and TRBV20-1, were significantly more frequent in patients than controls.

The specimen sequenced was blood. These receptors were taken from a girl aged 2-15 years with multiple sclerosis.

This chain's CDR3 is CSAGTSGRAMADTQYF. Here the CDR3 DNA reads TGCAGTGCGGGAACTAGCGGGAGGGCCATGGCAGATACGCAGTATTTT. The genes are TRBV20-1 and TRBJ2-3; 13 nucleotides align to TRBD2. J was trimmed by 4 bases and V by 6 bases; bases with no gene match: 10. In germline, CDR1 is DFQATT, CDR2 SNEGSKA (reference sequence). The CDR3 is made up of 16 amino acids.

In this sample, this clonotype turned up once. This chain uses TRBV7-9 with TRBJ1-5; the D is unclear. V was shortened by 3 bases and J by 5 bases, with 8 bases between the two germline ends. Germline V CDR1 and CDR2: SEHNR, FQNEAQ (reference sequence). The CDR3 sequence is 13 residues long. CDR3 in amino acids: CASSLEVHQPQHF. The CDR3 DNA reads as TGTGCCAGCAGCTTGGAGGTACATCAGCCCCAGCATTTT. Supplemented by reference TRBV7-9 and TRBJ1-5, the full variable domain reads DTGVSQNPRHKITKRGQNVTFRCDPISEHNRLYWYRQTLGQGPEFLTYFQNEAQLEKSRLLSDRFSAERPKGSFSTLEIQRTEQGDSAMYLCASSLEVHQPQHFGDGTRLSIL.

Notes on this clonotype: A read error may produce the germline difference seen at one junction end. V gene TRBV7-2 combines with J gene TRBJ1-2, with D maybe TRBD1 (5 bases). Germline V lookup: CDR1 SGHTA, CDR2 FQGNSA. The CDR3 contains 13 residues. The CDR3 DNA is TGTGCCGGCAGCTTTCGGGGCGGAGATGGCTACACCTTC. This translates into CAGSFRGGDGYTF. Full variable domain (missing parts from reference TRBV7-2 and TRBJ1-2): GAGVSQSPSNKVTEKGKDVELRCDPISGHTALYWYRQSLGQGLEFLIYFQGNSAPDKSGLPSDRFSAERTGGSVSTLTIQRTQQEDSAVYLCAGSFRGGDGYTFGSGTRLTVV.

The rearrangement links TRBV20-1 to TRBJ1-6; TRBD1 aligns across 7 bases. V lost 2 bases, J lost 9 bases, and 7 bases stayed unmatched. The CDR3 runs 14 residues. CDR1 is DFQATT and CDR2 is SNEGSKA in the germline V gene (reference sequence). The CDR3 is CSARRSQGGSPLHF. CDR3 coding DNA: TGCAGTGCTAGACGAAGTCAGGGGGGTTCACCCCTCCACTTT.

This chain links TRBV20-1 with TRBJ2-7; a possible D gene is TRBD1 (5 bases). The V gene's germline CDR1 is DFQATT and CDR2 SNEGSKA (reference sequence). CDR3 length: 11 residues. The V and J ends lost 5 bases and 4 bases respectively, with 9 bases between them. The chain's CDR3 is CSAQKGYEQYF. In DNA form, the CDR3 reads TGCAGTGCTCAGAAGGGGTACGAGCAGTACTTC.

This clonotype was recorded once. The chain has TRBV25-1 and TRBJ2-1, with D possibly called TRBD1 or TRBD2 (5 bases each). This CDR3 region has 13 residues. Germline CDR1 reads MGHDK; CDR2 reads SYGVNS. V was pared by 6 bases and J by 10 bases, with 16 bases between. CDR3 loop: CASRGPPFAEQFF. In DNA form, the CDR3 reads TGTGCCAGCAGGGGACCTCCATTCGCCGAGCAGTTCTTC.

This clonotype turned up a few times. J is TRBJ2-3 and V is TRBV7-6, with a weak D call TRBD2 (5 bases). Between the trimmed V and J ends, which lost 5 bases and 6 bases, there was a span of 18 bases. The germline gives CDR1 SGHVS, CDR2 FNYEAQ. This CDR3 comprises 15 residues. CDR3 sequence (DNA): TGTGCCAGCAGCCTCGCCTCGAGGGTTCGGGATACGCAGTATTTT. It translates to CASSLASRVRDTQYF.

The chain employs TRBV4-1 and TRBJ2-7, with D perhaps matching TRBD2 (6 bases). The germline V gene encodes CDR1 MGHRA and CDR2 YSYEKL. Between the trimmed V and J ends, which lost 0 bases and 0 bases, there was a span of 18 bases. The CDR3 is 18 amino acids. The CDR3 DNA reads as TGCGCCAGCAGCCAAGATCGTAGCGGCACAGGCGTCTCCTACGAGCAGTACTTC. This encodes CASSQDRSGTGVSYEQYF.

The sample holds a few counts of this clonotype. The V and J genes are TRBV3-1 and TRBJ1-1, with D possibly being TRBD1 (5 bases). The V gene lost 0 bases and the J gene lost 10 bases, with 12 bases spanning the gap. This CDR3 region has 13 residues. Germline CDR1 and CDR2: LGHDT and YNNKEL (reference sequence). CDR3 in DNA: TGTGCCAGCAGCCAAGAAGGATCGGGGGTAGCTTTCTTT. Residues: CASSQEGSGVAFF.

This clonotype was seen a few times. CDR3 protein: CASSLTGRYEQYF. CDR3 nucleotide sequence: TGTGCCAGCAGTTTAACAGGGCGCTACGAGCAGTACTTC. V and J are TRBV28 and TRBJ2-7, with D possibly matching TRBD1 (6 bases). V lost 2 bases and J 3 bases, leaving 8 bases between the germline ends. This CDR3 is 13 amino acids long. CDR1 and CDR2 (germline): MDHEN, SYDVKM.

The V call is TRBV6-1, the J call TRBJ1-5; D uncertain. CDR1 and CDR2 (germline): MNHNS, SASEGT. The CDR3 is 13 amino acids. V was shortened by 2 bases and J by 5 bases, with 7 bases between the two germline ends. As DNA, the CDR3 is TGTGCCAGCAGTGAAAGCTTCCATCAGCCCCAGCATTTT. Translating gives CASSESFHQPQHF.

The CDR3 spells CASSLGGYGTEAFF. CDR3 nucleotide sequence: TGTGCCAGCAGCTTGGGAGGGTACGGCACTGAAGCTTTCTTT. V and J are TRBV5-6 and TRBJ1-1; D remains unclear. The CDR3 totals 14 residues. V lost 0 bases, J lost 4 bases, and 10 bases lay in between. Germline-derived CDR1 and CDR2 are SGHDT and YYEEEE.

This rearrangement joins TRBV4-1 to TRBJ2-5; D is undetermined. This CDR3 region has 14 residues. Trimming cost V 1 base and J 2 bases, with 8 bases left between them. CDR1 MGHRA and CDR2 YSYEKL come from the germline V gene. The DNA for the CDR3 is TGCGCCAGCAGCCAAGTGGACGAACAAGAGACCCAGTACTTC. It specifies CASSQVDEQETQYF.

There are a few counts of this clonotype. The chain combines TRBV20-1 with TRBJ1-2; unclear D gene. Trimming took 4 bases from V and 2 from J, leaving 11 bases between them. Germline V gene lookup returns CDR1 DFQATT and CDR2 SNEGSKA (reference sequence). This CDR3 comprises 13 residues. Written as DNA, the CDR3 is TGCAGTGCTAAGTCAGGCCTCAACTATGGCTACACCTTC. Its protein is CSAKSGLNYGYTF.

The chain carries TRBV4-1 and TRBJ2-7; 7 bases agree with TRBD2. The CDR3 extends over 16 amino acids. Germline V gene sequence: CDR1 MGHRA, CDR2 YSYEKL. Trimming took 0 bases from V and 2 from J; bases not matched to a gene: 7. For the CDR3, the DNA is TGCGCCAGCAGCCAAGATACAAACGGGAGGACCTACGAGCAGTACTTC. Translation gives CASSQDTNGRTYEQYF.

This sequence joins TRBV2 and TRBJ2-1; D may be TRBD2 (6 bases). The CDR3 runs to 12 residues. Germline V gene sequence: CDR1 SNHLY, CDR2 FYNNEI. With 8 bases removed from V and 9 bases from J, the gap between germline ends came to 14 bases. This chain's CDR3 is CASEPLGGEQFF. Written as DNA, the CDR3 is TGTGCCAGCGAGCCCCTGGGGGGTGAGCAGTTCTTC.

The V and J genes are TRBV5-1 and TRBJ2-5; 10 nucleotides line up with TRBD2. CDR3 size: 16 residues. V gave up 4 bases and J gave up 1 base; unmatched junction bases: 7. Germline-derived CDR1 and CDR2 are SGHRS and YFSETQ. The CDR3 is CASSPNSGGSQETQYF. CDR3 DNA: TGCGCCAGCAGCCCCAATAGCGGGGGGAGCCAAGAGACCCAGTACTTC.

This clonotype was observed a handful of times. The V call is TRBV12-3 or TRBV12-4, the J call TRBJ1-5; D is undetermined. The V gene lost 3 bases and the J gene lost 0 bases, with 9 bases spanning the gap. This CDR3 spans 15 amino acids. The CDR3 sequence is CASSFGDYSNQPQHF. DNA for the CDR3: TGTGCCAGCAGTTTTGGAGACTATAGCAATCAGCCCCAGCATTTT.

The genes are TRBV5-1 and TRBJ2-7; a possible D gene is TRBD1 (6 bases). This CDR3 region has 14 residues. The germline V gene encodes CDR1 SGHRS and CDR2 YFSETQ. Trimming took off 5 bases at V and 2 bases at J, with 14 bases between the two ends. The CDR3 loop reads CASRTGQGTYEQYF. The DNA of the CDR3 is TGCGCCAGCAGGACCGGGCAGGGGACCTACGAGCAGTACTTC.

CDR3 DNA sequence: TGTGCCAGCAGCCCCCCCGGGGGGACCTCCGAGCAGTACTTC. This gives the protein CASSPPGGTSEQYF. J is TRBJ2-7 and V is TRBV11-2; 7 bases align to TRBD2. V trimming: 5 bases; J trimming: 6 bases; junction bases outside the gene matches: 10. CDR3 length: 14 residues. CDR1 SGHAT and CDR2 FQNNGV come from the germline V gene.

V usage is TRBV10-3 and J usage is TRBJ2-1, with TRBD2 matching over 14 bases. Germline V gene lookup returns CDR1 ENHRY and CDR2 SYGVKD. J lost 4 bases, V lost 6 bases, and 8 bases had no gene match. CDR3 length equals 17 residues. CDR3 in amino acids: CAISLTSGRDFYNEQFF. In DNA, the CDR3 is TGTGCCATCAGCTTGACTAGCGGGAGGGACTTTTACAATGAGCAGTTCTTC.

As concerns this clonotype: The junction departs from germline at one end; a sequencing error may be responsible. DNA of the CDR3: TGTGCCAGCAGTTATCGGAGGAACAATGAACAGTTCTTC. The encoded protein is CASSYRRNNEQFF. V and J are TRBV6-2 or TRBV6-3 and TRBJ2-1, with a tentative D call TRBD2 (5 bases). The V gene's germline CDR1 is MNHEY and CDR2 SVGEGT. The CDR3 is 13 residues long.

A remark on this clonotype: Compared with germline, one end of the junction differs, possibly owing to a read error. This chain uses TRBV7-7 with TRBJ2-1; TRBD1 matches 9 bases. Germline CDR1 and CDR2: SSHAT and FNYEAQ (reference sequence). There are 12 residues in the CDR3. CDR3 sequence (DNA): TGTGCTAGCAGCCAGGACAGGGGAGAGCAGTTCTTC. Protein: CASSQDRGEQFF.

In this sample, this clonotype turned up a few times. V and J are TRBV5-1 and TRBJ2-7; D remains ambiguous. The CDR3 is 15 amino acids. The germline V gene encodes CDR1 SGHRS and CDR2 YFSETQ. Between the trimmed V and J ends, which lost 2 bases and 0 bases, there was a span of 12 bases. For the CDR3, the DNA is TGCGCCAGCAGCTTTGGCTGGGGTTTCTCCTACGAGCAGTACTTC. This translates into CASSFGWGFSYEQYF.

The rearrangement joins TRBV5-1 to TRBJ2-1; TRBD1 matches 11 bases. Germline lookup yields CDR1 SGHRS and CDR2 YFSETQ. The CDR3 runs to 15 residues. After removal of 4 bases from V and 6 bases from J, the junction contained 6 bases not matched to a gene. CDR3 sequence: CASSTGGQGANEQFF. CDR3 nucleotides: TGCGCCAGCAGCACTGGAGGACAGGGGGCCAATGAGCAGTTCTTC.

In this sample, this clonotype turned up a few times. The V and J genes are TRBV5-1 and TRBJ1-2; 7 nucleotides match TRBD1. The CDR3 has 14 amino acids. Germline CDR1 SGHRS, CDR2 YFSETQ. J was trimmed by 2 bases and V by 4 bases; bases with no gene match: 5. CDR3: CASSAWDSNYGYTF. CDR3 in DNA: TGCGCCAGCAGCGCCTGGGACAGCAACTATGGCTACACCTTC.

The chain combines TRBV20-1 with TRBJ2-5; D is undetermined. V shed 0 bases and J shed 5 bases, with 13 bases lying between them. The CDR3 contains 14 residues. Germline V gene lookup returns CDR1 DFQATT and CDR2 SNEGSKA (reference sequence). The CDR3 bases are TGCAGTGCTAGAGATGCGTCCCCTCGGGAGACCCAGTACTTC. Translation gives CSARDASPRETQYF.

This clonotype appeared a few times. The chain employs TRBV7-2 and TRBJ1-2, with D maybe TRBD1 (6 bases). Germline lookup yields CDR1 SGHTA and CDR2 FQGNSA. This CDR3 is built from 13 residues. Trimming removed 3 bases from V and 5 bases from J, with 10 bases in between. The chain's CDR3 is CASSLGARYGYTF. The CDR3 DNA reads as TGTGCCAGCAGCTTGGGGGCTCGGTATGGCTACACCTTC.